One TCR beta chain is described in this entry. As processed by the authors: By means of reference gene primer amplification, nucleated cell counts were estimated. Measured with immunoSEQ multiplex PCR; TCRdb has only the in-frame clones, and not every one. V, J and clone size derive from that table, while D and trimming were established from the DNA sequence. The sample lists some 200,000 clones, approximately 83% occurring once. The data were taken from a study of blood T cell repertoires in COVID-19. Study-level background: Italy, Spain and the United States were the sources of the convalescent and acute COVID-19 samples. Sources were T cells, B-cell-depleted T cells, or PBMCs; the material itself was cDNA or gDNA.

Germline CDR1 SGHTA, CDR2 FQGTGA. Trimming stripped 2 bases from V and 5 bases from J, with 13 bases between. The CDR3 has 14 residues. The origin of this receptor is a human donor with acute or convalescent COVID-19. The donor label of this sample is uncertain. Source material: peripheral blood. The chain carries TRBV7-3 and TRBJ2-7; D gene ambiguous. CDR3 amino acids: CASSLAGDPHEQYF. DNA for the CDR3: TGTGCCAGCAGCTTAGCCGGAGATCCCCACGAGCAGTACTTC. The variable domain in full, completed from reference TRBV7-3 and TRBJ2-7, reads GAGVSQTPSNKVTEKGKYVELRCDPISGHTALYWYRQSLGQGPEFLIYFQGTGAADDSGLPNDRFFAVRPEGSVSTLKIQRTERGDSAVYLCASSLAGDPHEQYFGPGTRLTVT.